The clone carrying this T cell receptor (beta chain) was counted once. CDR1 is MDHEN, CDR2 SYDVKM, per germline. The germline V and J ends were trimmed by 5 bases and 0 bases, with 17 bases remaining between them. CDR3 length: 16 residues. The sample comes from a study of shared clonotypes between healthy human individuals. Using about 220 ng DNA, about 29,000 T cell genomes, the sorted-subset replicate PCRs were run. TCRdb keeps only in-frame clones here, not all; method: immunoSEQ multiplex PCR. The sample holds about 2.3 million clones, 90% to 95% seen once. The TCR sequence derives from a man younger than 30 in good health. Some clones in this sample may be carry-over from other donors' samples. Sequenced: naive CD4+ T cells from PBMCs. Subset denoted: CD45RA+ positively selected. The rearrangement joins TRBV28 to TRBJ2-7, with a tentative D call TRBD1 (5 bases). CDR3 in DNA: TGTGCCAGCAGTCCGTCCGGAGCAGGGTCCTCCTACGAGCAGTACTTC. Translation gives CASSPSGAGSSYEQYF.